This T cell receptor beta chain was captured in a study of shared clonotypes between healthy human individuals. Study information: CD8 memory received one plate per donor, CD8 naive two, CD4 memory three and CD4 naive three.

CDR3 length: 14 amino acids. Looked up from germline, CDR1 is SGHNT and CDR2 is YYREEE (reference sequence). V was pared by 4 bases and J by 6 bases, with 9 bases of the junction left unmatched. Donors comprised healthy HIV-negative adults lacking recent acute infections or vaccinations. This clone was seen more than once but under ten times. The assay was run at deep level. Clones were sequenced by immunoSEQ multiplex PCR, and TCRdb holds only the in-frame ones, with some missing. In the table there are around 2.5 million clones, 93% of which are singletons. This sequence originates from a man aged 18 to 30 in good health. Some clones in this sample may be carry-over from other donors' samples. The rearrangement uses TRBV5-4 and TRBJ1-2, with 7 bases matching TRBD1. The sample comprised naive CD4+ T cells from PBMCs. Regarding subset: CD45RA+ positively selected. CDR3 sequence reads: CASSPETGSDGYTF. CDR3 DNA sequence: TGTGCCAGCAGCCCCGAGACAGGGTCTGATGGCTACACCTTC. Full variable domain (outside the CDR3, taken from reference TRBV5-4 and TRBJ1-2): ETGVTQSPTHLIKTRGQQVTLRCSSQSGHNTVSWYQQALGQGPQFIFQYYREEENGRGNFPPRFSGLQFPNYSSELNVNALELDDSALYLCASSPETGSDGYTFGSGTRLTVV.